The entry below describes one TCR beta chain. This sample is part of a study of T-cell reconstitution after alpha-beta-depleted transplantation in children. For TCRbeta, the library was prepared with unique molecular identifiers. TCRdb passed the PCR reads through MiXCR, listing each CDR3 protein once. The sample records hundreds of thousands of distinct CDR3 sequences, 9.9% being singletons. The material was PBMCs from the stem cell graft donor, obtained from the stem cell graft. The origin of this receptor is a human donor who donated a stem cell graft to a child with SCID.

CDR3 in amino acids: CASSLGGQGNYGYTF. The CDR3 DNA is TGCGCCAGCAGCTTGGGTGGACAGGGTAACTATGGCTACACCTTC. J is TRBJ1-2 and V is TRBV5-1, with 8 positions matching TRBD1. CDR1 and CDR2 from the germline V gene are SGHRS and YFSETQ. This CDR3 contains 15 residues. The V and J ends lost 0 bases and 1 base, in that order; junction bases with no gene match: 2.